This is a list of T cell receptor beta chains from one sample in a study of blood T cell repertoires in COVID-19. Assay used: immunoSEQ multiplex PCR; TCRdb lists only in-frame clones, some missing. The sample records roughly 120,000 clones, 80% to 90% being singletons. Sequenced: peripheral blood. These receptor sequences come from a man aged 40-49 years with acute or convalescent COVID-19. Each CDR3 is given without its conserved first and last residue. Each record gives: D gene, V gene, J gene, CDR3 protein. D genes are given only for firm matches.

.	TRBV5-1	TRBJ1-1	ASSGKPRDTEAF
.	TRBV4-1	TRBJ2-6	ASSRTASSGANVLT
TRBD1	TRBV6-5	TRBJ2-2	ASSLTGGTGELF
TRBD2	TRBV27	TRBJ2-7	ASSELAGGREQY
.	TRBV5-4	TRBJ1-3	ASSFQGNTIY
TRBD1	TRBV5-1	TRBJ2-5	ASSPDRAETQY
.	TRBV19	TRBJ1-2	ASSQVSFGYGYT
.	TRBV18	TRBJ2-2	ASSPYSEGSPAGELF
TRBD1	TRBV6-6	TRBJ2-7	ASSPTGWAYEQY
.	TRBV7-9	TRBJ2-7	ASSFPGFHEQY
TRBD2	TRBV30	TRBJ2-3	AWNRERGTDTQY
TRBD1	TRBV13	TRBJ1-1	ASSPRTGPRR
.	TRBV7-3	TRBJ2-7	ASSLMGQSSYEQY
.	TRBV7-2	TRBJ2-7	ASSSTPFGRAYSYEQY
TRBD1	TRBV6-6	TRBJ2-7	ASSKGGTSYEQY
TRBD1	TRBV30	TRBJ2-1	AWSVRGQYYNEQF
TRBD2	TRBV18	TRBJ2-3	ASSPPVKTWREISTDTQY
.	TRBV24-1	TRBJ2-1	ATSGLGVDNEQF